This TCR beta chain appears in the sequencing data of a study of CD8 T cells in ankylosing spondylitis. The CDR3 is 13 amino acids. Trimming took off 3 bases at V and 4 bases at J, with 12 bases between the two ends. Germline V gene sequence: CDR1 DFQATT, CDR2 SNEGSKA (reference sequence). Study-wide points: Within matched ankylosing spondylitis synovial fluid, disease-linked clones were reportedly significantly enriched. Ankylosing spondylitis blood appeared to be characterized by a TCR beta motif of fewer than ten highly homologous variants. Disease-linked clones bore a CD8+ phenotype, appearing relatively rarely in peripheral blood.

The TCR beta libraries were generated through quantitative 5'-RACE incorporating molecular barcodes. TCRdb re-called the 5' RACE reads through MiXCR, storing one row per CDR3 protein. Of approximately 350,000 distinct CDR3 sequences in the sample, roughly 15% are singletons; the top ten hold approximately 0.99%. As to this clonotype: Its specificity is unknown.

Source material: blood, either unsorted or a sorted T cell fraction (not recorded which). The sequence was collected from a male donor with ankylosing spondylitis or in good health (not recorded which). The gene calls are TRBV20-1 and TRBJ2-5; D could derive from TRBD1 or TRBD2 (5 bases each). The CDR3 region has the DNA TGCAGTGCTAGCCGGGACCGCGCAGAGACCCAGTACTTC. The encoded protein is CSASRDRAETQYF.